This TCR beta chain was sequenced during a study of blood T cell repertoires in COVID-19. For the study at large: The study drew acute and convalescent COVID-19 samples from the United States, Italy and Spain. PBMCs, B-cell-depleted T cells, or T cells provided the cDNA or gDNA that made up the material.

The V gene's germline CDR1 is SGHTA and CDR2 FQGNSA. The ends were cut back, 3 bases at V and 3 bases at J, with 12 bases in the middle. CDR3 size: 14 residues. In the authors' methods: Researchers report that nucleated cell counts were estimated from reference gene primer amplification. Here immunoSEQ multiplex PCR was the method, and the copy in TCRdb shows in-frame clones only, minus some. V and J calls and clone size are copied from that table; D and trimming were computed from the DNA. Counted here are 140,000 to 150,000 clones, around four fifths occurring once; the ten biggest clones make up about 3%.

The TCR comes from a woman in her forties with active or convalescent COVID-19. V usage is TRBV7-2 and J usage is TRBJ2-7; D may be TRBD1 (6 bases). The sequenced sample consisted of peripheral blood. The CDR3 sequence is CASSFAGTNYEQYF. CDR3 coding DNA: TGTGCCAGCAGCTTCGCCGGGACAAACTACGAGCAGTACTTC.